This TCR beta chain came from a study of T-cell reconstitution after alpha-beta-depleted transplantation in children. The V end lost 5 bases, the J end lost 10 bases, and 14 bases lay between the germline ends. Germline values: CDR1 MDHEN, CDR2 SYDVKM. The CDR3 covers 12 residues. The study's findings and limits: The origin of alpha-beta T cells about two months after transplant was reportedly several hundred expanded graft clones.

As for this clonotype: The antigen remains undetermined.

Researchers prepared the TCRbeta library using unique molecular identifiers, the study reports. TCRdb analysed the PCR reads with MiXCR anew, one entry per CDR3 protein. The sample shows 450,000 to 600,000 distinct CDR3 sequences, 10% to 15% of them seen only once. The V and J genes are TRBV28 and TRBJ1-1; D ambiguous. This receptor was obtained from a male patient aged 10-17 years who had a stem cell transplant for acute myeloid leukemia, so the T cells may come from the graft donor. The sequenced sample was PBMCs, mostly from graft donor cells, obtained 360 days after TCRalphabeta/CD19-depleted stem cell transplant. The CDR3 is CASSPSTRPAFF. The CDR3 bases are TGTGCCAGCAGTCCTTCGACTAGGCCAGCTTTCTTT.